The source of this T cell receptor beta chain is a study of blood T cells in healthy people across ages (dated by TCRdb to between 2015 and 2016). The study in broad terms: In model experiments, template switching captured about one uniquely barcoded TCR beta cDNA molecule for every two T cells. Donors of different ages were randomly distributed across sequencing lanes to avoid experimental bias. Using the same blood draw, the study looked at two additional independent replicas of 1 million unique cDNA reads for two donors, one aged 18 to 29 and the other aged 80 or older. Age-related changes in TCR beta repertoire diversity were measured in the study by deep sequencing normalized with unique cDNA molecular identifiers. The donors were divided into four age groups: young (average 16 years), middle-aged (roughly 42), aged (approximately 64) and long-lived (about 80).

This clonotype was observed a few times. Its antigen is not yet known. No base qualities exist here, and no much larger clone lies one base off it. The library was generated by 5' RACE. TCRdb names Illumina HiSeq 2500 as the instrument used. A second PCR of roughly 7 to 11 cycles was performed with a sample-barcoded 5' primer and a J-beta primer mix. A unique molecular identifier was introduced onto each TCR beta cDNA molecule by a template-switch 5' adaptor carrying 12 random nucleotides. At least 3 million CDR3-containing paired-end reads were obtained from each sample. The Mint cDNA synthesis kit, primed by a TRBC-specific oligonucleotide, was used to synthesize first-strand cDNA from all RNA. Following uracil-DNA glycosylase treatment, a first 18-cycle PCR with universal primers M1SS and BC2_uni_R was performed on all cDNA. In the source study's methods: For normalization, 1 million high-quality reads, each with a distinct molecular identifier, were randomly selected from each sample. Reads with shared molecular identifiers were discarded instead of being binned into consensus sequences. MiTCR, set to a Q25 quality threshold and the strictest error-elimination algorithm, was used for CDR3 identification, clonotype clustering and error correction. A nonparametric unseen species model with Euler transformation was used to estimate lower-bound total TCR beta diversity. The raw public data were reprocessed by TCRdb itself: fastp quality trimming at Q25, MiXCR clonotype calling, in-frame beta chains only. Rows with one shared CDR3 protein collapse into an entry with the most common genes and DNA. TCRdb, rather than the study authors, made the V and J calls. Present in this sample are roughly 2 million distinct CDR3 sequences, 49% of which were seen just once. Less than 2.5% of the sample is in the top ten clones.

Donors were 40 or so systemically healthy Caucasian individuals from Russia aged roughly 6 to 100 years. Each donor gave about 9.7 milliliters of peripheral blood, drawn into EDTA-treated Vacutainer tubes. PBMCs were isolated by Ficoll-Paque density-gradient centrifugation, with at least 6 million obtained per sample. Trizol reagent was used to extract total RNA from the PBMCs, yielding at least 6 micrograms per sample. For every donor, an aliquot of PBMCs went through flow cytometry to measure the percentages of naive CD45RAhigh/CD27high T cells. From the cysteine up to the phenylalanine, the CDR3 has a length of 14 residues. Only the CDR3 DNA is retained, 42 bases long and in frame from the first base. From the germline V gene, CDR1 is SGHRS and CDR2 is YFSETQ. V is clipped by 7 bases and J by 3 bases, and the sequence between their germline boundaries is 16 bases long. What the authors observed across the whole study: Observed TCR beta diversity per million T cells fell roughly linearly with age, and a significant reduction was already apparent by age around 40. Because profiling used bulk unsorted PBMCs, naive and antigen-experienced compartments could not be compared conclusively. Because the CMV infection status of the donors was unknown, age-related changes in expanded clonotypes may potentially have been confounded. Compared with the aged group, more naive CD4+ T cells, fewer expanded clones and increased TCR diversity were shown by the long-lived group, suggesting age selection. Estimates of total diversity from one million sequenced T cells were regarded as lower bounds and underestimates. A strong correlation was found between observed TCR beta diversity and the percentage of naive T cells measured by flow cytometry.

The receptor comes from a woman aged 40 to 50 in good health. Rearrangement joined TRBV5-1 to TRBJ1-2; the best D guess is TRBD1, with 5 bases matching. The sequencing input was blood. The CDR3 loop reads CASSTDGADYGYTF. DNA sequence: TGCGCCAGCTCTACTGATGGGGCCGACTATGGCTACACCTTC.